This T cell receptor beta chain was captured in a study of neurological immune-mediated disorders. Germline V gives CDR1 SGHTA, CDR2 FQGNSA. The CDR3 covers 15 residues. The V gene lost 7 bases and the J gene lost 0 bases, with 13 bases spanning the gap. One entry per CDR3 protein, called by TCRdb with MiXCR from the 5' RACE reads. The top ten hold 5% to 6.5% of the sample, which has around 94,000 distinct CDR3 sequences, 3.5% seen once. This clonotype appeared many times. Antigen: not known. Whole-study results and caveats: Phylogenetic analysis grouped 18 of 34 multiple sclerosis patients' repertoires together, suggesting a possible repertoire signature.

The sequence was obtained from a woman younger than 30 with multiple sclerosis. The sequenced sample consisted of PBMCs. The V and J genes are TRBV7-2 and TRBJ1-5; no firm D call. CDR3 sequence reads: CASNPTVYSNQPQHF. In nucleotides, the CDR3 is TGTGCCAGCAACCCCACAGTGTATAGCAATCAGCCCCAGCATTTT.